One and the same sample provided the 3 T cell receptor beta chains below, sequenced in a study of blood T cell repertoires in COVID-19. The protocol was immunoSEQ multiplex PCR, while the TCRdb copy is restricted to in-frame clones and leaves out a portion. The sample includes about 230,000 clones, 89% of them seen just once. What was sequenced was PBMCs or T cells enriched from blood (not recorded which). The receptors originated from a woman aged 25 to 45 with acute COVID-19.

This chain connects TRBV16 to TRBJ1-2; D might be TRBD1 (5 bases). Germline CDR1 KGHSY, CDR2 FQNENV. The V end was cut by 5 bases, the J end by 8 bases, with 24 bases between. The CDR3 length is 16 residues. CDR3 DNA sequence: TGTGCCAGCAGCGGACTCCGACAGACGGGGGAAGGGGGCTACACCTTC. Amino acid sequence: CASSGLRQTGEGGYTF.

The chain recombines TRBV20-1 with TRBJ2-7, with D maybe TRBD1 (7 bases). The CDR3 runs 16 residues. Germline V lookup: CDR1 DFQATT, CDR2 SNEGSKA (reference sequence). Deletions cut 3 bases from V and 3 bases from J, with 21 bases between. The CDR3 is CSASARRGQRVYEQYF. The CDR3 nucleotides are TGCAGTGCTAGTGCCCGGAGGGGACAGAGAGTCTACGAGCAGTACTTC.

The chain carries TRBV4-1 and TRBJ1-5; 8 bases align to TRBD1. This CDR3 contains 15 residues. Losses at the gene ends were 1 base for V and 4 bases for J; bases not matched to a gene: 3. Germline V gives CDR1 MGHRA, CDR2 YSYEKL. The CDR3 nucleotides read TGCGCCAGCAGCCAAGGAGACAGGGGTAATCAGCCCCAGCATTTT. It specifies CASSQGDRGNQPQHF.